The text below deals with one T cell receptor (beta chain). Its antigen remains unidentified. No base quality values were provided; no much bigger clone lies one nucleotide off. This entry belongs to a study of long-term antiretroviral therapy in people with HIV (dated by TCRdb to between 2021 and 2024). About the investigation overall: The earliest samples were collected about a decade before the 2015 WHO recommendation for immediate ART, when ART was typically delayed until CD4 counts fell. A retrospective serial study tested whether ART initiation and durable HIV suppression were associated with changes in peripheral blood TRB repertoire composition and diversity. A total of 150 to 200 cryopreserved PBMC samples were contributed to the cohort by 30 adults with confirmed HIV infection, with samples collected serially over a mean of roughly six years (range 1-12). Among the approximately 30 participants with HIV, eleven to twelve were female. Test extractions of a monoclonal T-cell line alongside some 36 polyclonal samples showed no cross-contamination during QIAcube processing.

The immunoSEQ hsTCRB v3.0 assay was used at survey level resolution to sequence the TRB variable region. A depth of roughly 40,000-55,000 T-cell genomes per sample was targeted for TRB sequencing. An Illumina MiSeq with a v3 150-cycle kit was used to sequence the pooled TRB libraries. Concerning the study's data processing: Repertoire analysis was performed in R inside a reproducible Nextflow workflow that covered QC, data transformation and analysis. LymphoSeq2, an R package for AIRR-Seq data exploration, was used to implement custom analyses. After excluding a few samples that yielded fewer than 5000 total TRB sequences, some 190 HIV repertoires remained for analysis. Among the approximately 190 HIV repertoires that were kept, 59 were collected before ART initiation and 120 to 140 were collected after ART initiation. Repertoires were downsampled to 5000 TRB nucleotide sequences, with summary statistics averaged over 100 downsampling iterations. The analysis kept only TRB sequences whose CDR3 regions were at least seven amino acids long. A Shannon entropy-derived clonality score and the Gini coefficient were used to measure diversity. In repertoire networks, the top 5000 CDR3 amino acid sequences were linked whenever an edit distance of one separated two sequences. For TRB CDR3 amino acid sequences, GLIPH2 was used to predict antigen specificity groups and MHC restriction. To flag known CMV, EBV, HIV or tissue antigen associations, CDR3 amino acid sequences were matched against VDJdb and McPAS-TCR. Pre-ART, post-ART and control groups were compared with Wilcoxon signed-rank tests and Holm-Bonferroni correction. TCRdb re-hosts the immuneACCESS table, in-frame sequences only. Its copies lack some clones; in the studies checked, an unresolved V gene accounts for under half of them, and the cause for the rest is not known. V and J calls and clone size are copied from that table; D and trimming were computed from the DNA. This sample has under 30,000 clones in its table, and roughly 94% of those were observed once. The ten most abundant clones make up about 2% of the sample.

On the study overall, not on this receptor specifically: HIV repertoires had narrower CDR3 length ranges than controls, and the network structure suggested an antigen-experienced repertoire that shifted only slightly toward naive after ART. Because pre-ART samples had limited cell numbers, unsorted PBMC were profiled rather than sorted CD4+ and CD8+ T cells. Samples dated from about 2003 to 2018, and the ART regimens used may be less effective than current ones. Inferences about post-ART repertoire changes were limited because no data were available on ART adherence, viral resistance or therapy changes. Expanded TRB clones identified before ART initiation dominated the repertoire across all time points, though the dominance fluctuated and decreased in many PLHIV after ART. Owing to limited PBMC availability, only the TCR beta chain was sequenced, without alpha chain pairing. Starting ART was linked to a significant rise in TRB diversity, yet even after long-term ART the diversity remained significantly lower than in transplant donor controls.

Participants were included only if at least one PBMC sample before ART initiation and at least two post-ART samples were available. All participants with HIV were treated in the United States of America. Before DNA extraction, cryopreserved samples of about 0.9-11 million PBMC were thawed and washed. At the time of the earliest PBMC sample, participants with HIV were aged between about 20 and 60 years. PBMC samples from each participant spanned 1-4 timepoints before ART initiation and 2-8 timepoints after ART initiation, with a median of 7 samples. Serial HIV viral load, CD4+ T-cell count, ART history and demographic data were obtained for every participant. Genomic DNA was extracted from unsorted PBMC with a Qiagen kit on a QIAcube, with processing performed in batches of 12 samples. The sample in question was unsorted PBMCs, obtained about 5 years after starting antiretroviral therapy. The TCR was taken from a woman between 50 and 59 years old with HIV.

The nucleotides read TGTGCCAGCAGCAAGAAGGGACAGGGTGCAGGAAACACCATATATTTT. Its translation reads: CASSKKGQGAGNTIYF. Here the chain combines TRBV7-9 and TRBJ1-3, with 9 bases in between that match TRBD1. From its cysteine to its phenylalanine, the CDR3 spans 16 amino acids. Only the CDR3 DNA stays, 48 bases, in frame from base 1. At the junction V is shortened by 5 bases and J by 4 bases; bases outside the gene matches: 9. Taken from the germline V gene (reference sequence), the CDR1 and CDR2 loops are SEHNR and FQNEAQ. With the rest looked up from the reference TRBV7-9 and TRBJ1-3 genes rather than sequenced, the full variable domain is DTGVSQNPRHKITKRGQNVTFRCDPISEHNRLYWYRQTLGQGPEFLTYFQNEAQLEKSRLLSDRFSAERPKGSFSTLEIQRTEQGDSAMYLCASSKKGQGAGNTIYFGEGSWLTVV.